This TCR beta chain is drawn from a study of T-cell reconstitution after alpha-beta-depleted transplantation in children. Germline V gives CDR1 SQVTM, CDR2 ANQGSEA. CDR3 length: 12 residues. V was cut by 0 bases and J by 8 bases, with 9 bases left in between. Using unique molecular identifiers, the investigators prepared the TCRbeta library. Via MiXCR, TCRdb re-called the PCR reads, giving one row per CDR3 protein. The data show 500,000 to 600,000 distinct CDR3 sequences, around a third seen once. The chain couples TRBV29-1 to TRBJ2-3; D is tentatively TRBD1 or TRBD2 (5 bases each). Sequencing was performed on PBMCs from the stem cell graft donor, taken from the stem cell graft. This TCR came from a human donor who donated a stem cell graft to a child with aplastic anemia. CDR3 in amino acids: CSVEDLGGTQYF. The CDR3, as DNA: TGCAGCGTTGAAGATCTTGGGGGTACGCAGTATTTT.